The 30 T cell receptor beta chains listed next were all sequenced from one sample in a study of T cell repertoires in aging, cancer and after chemotherapy. Rearranged V-D-J TRB sequences were amplified with a mixed TRB-A/B primer pool. MiXCR, run by TCRdb on the multiplex PCR reads, gives a single entry per CDR3 protein. Among 10,000 to 15,000 distinct CDR3 sequences listed, about 40% were seen once. Amplification of TCR beta used genomic DNA extracted from peripheral blood. Specimen: blood. Source of these receptors: a human donor in good health. The donor label of this sample is uncertain.

The V call is TRBV6-1, the J call TRBJ2-7; 8 bases align to TRBD1. Germline V lookup: CDR1 MNHNS, CDR2 SASEGT. The CDR3 runs 15 residues. Trimming at V came to 6 bases and at J to 5 bases, leaving 12 bases not matched to a gene. The CDR3 loop reads CASRTGTGYNNEQYF. As DNA, the CDR3 is TGTGCCAGCAGAACCGGGACAGGATACAATAACGAGCAGTACTTC.

This sequence joins TRBV6-5 and TRBJ1-1; 8 nucleotides align to TRBD1. Germline lookup yields CDR1 MNHEY and CDR2 SVGAGI. V lost 2 bases to trimming and J lost 11 bases; unmatched junction nucleotides: 4. The CDR3 contains 12 residues. CDR3 DNA: TGTGCCAGCAGTTACAGGACAGGGATCGCTTTCTTT. Translating it yields CASSYRTGIAFF.

The rearrangement uses TRBV7-2 and TRBJ2-1; 8 nucleotides align to TRBD1. The V gene's germline CDR1 is SGHTA and CDR2 FQGNSA. After removal of 5 bases from V and 0 bases from J, the junction contained 9 bases not matched to a gene. The CDR3 has 17 amino acids. CDR3 DNA: TGTGCCAGCAGCGGCCTCAGGGGGCGAGGCTCCTACAATGAGCAGTTCTTC. Its protein is CASSGLRGRGSYNEQFF.

This clonotype has a handful of counts. The genes are TRBV5-6 and TRBJ2-7; possibly TRBD1 or TRBD2 for D (5 bases each). Germline V lookup: CDR1 SGHDT, CDR2 YYEEEE. Between the trimmed V and J ends, which lost 1 base and 7 bases, there was a span of 18 bases. The CDR3 runs to 15 residues. In DNA form, the CDR3 reads TGTGCCAGCAGCTTGTCGGCGGGCTTCAGGGCAGAGCAGTACTTC. Protein product: CASSLSAGFRAEQYF.

V gene TRBV6-5 combines with J gene TRBJ1-6, with unresolved D. V shed 8 bases and J shed 7 bases, with 15 bases lying between them. The CDR3 has 14 amino acids. Germline V gives CDR1 MNHEY, CDR2 SVGAGI. The CDR3 nucleotides read TGTGCCAGCGTCGTCCCCCAAGGGAATTCACCCCTCCACTTT. Protein sequence: CASVVPQGNSPLHF.

By proportion, this clonotype is medium-sized. The J gene is TRBJ2-3, the V gene TRBV6-1, with TRBD2 matching 14 bases. Germline CDR1 and CDR2: MNHNS and SASEGT. This CDR3 has 15 residues. J gave up 4 bases and V 4 bases, and 1 base lay outside the gene matches. CDR3 bases: TGTGCCAGCAGTGGACTAGCGGGAGGGCCAGATACGCAGTATTTT. It encodes CASSGLAGGPDTQYF.

The chain joins TRBV27 to TRBJ1-5, with D possibly TRBD1 on 5 matching bases. Trimming took off 2 bases at V and 7 bases at J, with 21 bases between the two ends. Germline V gene lookup returns CDR1 MNHEY and CDR2 SMNVEV (reference sequence). The CDR3 consists of 17 residues. This chain's CDR3 is CASSLVWVSGRPQPQHF. As DNA, the CDR3 is TGTGCCAGCAGTTTAGTATGGGTGTCAGGGAGGCCACAGCCCCAGCATTTT.

The V and J genes are TRBV11-3 and TRBJ2-3; possible D gene TRBD2, 6 bases. The CDR3 length is 14 residues. Germline loops: CDR1 SGHNT, CDR2 YENEEA. Trimming took 5 bases from V and 3 from J, leaving 12 bases between them. CDR3 sequence (DNA): TGTGCCAGCAGCCCATGGACTACTACAGATACGCAGTATTTT. This sequence encodes CASSPWTTTDTQYF.

CDR3 region: CASSPEQGGTGKLFF. The DNA for the CDR3 is TGTGCCAGCTCACCAGAACAGGGCGGCACGGGAAAACTGTTTTTT. This chain uses TRBV18 with TRBJ1-4; tentatively, D is TRBD1 (6 bases). Germline-derived CDR1 and CDR2 are KGHSH and LQKENI. The germline V and J ends were trimmed by 2 bases and 10 bases, with 17 bases remaining between them. This CDR3 has 15 amino acids.

This clonotype is termed medium-sized. The V call is TRBV5-4, the J call TRBJ2-7, with D perhaps matching TRBD1 (6 bases). CDR1 and CDR2 from the germline V gene are SGHNT and YYREEE (reference sequence). This CDR3 has 14 residues. V was trimmed by 4 bases and J by 3 bases, leaving 14 bases between them. CDR3 residues: CASSLTGHDYEQYF. The CDR3 DNA is TGTGCCAGCAGCCTGACAGGCCATGACTACGAGCAGTACTTC.

The rearrangement joins TRBV19 to TRBJ1-5; D call uncertain. The CDR3 spans 14 residues. Germline V lookup: CDR1 LNHDA, CDR2 SQIVND (reference sequence). Trimming took 4 bases from V and 2 from J, leaving 9 bases between them. The CDR3 protein is CASSNGLGNQPQHF. The CDR3 coding sequence is TGTGCCAGTAGTAACGGTTTGGGCAATCAGCCCCAGCATTTT.

J is TRBJ2-7 and V is TRBV12-3 or TRBV12-4; possible D gene TRBD2, 5 bases. Trimming stripped 6 bases from V and 5 bases from J, with 11 bases between. CDR3 length: 12 residues. This chain's CDR3 is CASSGGGDEQYF. The CDR3 DNA follows: TGTGCCAGCAGCGGAGGAGGAGACGAGCAGTACTTC.

This clonotype was counted between two and nine times. The rearrangement links TRBV5-1 to TRBJ2-1, with 7 bases that match TRBD2. The junction had 1 base not matched to a gene; V was cut back by 0 bases and J by 4 bases. This CDR3 is built from 14 residues. Looked up from germline, CDR1 is SGHRS and CDR2 is YFSETQ. The CDR3 region is CASSLGGGYNEQFF. The CDR3 coding sequence is TGCGCCAGCAGCTTGGGGGGGGGTTACAATGAGCAGTTCTTC.

This clonotype was detected a few times. This CDR3 is CASSTLRGRSLNEQFF. CDR3 DNA: TGTGCCAGTAGTACCCTCCGGGGGCGATCACTCAATGAGCAGTTCTTC. J is TRBJ2-1 and V is TRBV19; D possibly uses TRBD1 or TRBD2 (6 bases each). With 4 bases removed from V and 6 bases from J, the gap between germline ends came to 19 bases. CDR1 and CDR2 from the germline V gene are LNHDA and SQIVND (reference sequence). This CDR3 has 16 amino acids.

This chain joins TRBV6-6 and TRBJ2-5, with D possibly being TRBD2 (6 bases). The germline gives CDR1 MNHNY, CDR2 SVGAGI (reference sequence). Deletions cut 6 bases from V and 5 bases from J, with 7 bases between. The length of the CDR3 is 11 residues. The CDR3 DNA follows: TGTGCCAGCAGGGAGGGGGAGACCCAGTACTTC. Protein: CASREGETQYF.

By sample share, this clonotype is medium-sized. The chain recombines TRBV29-1 with TRBJ2-7; D may be TRBD2 (6 bases). This CDR3 comprises 13 residues. Germline values: CDR1 SQVTM, CDR2 ANQGSEA. V was shortened by 4 bases and J by 0 bases, with 10 bases between the two germline ends. Here the CDR3 reads CSVAQRASYEQYF. The CDR3 DNA follows: TGCAGCGTTGCTCAGCGGGCCTCCTACGAGCAGTACTTC.

There are a few counts of this clonotype. CDR3 DNA: TGTGCCAGCAGCACCCGGGACGGATTGGCCTACGAGCAGTACTTC. This gives the protein CASSTRDGLAYEQYF. The chain carries TRBV5-4 and TRBJ2-7, with D tentatively TRBD1 or TRBD2 (5 bases each). Trimming removed 4 bases at V and 2 bases at J, with 16 bases between. The CDR3 is 15 residues long. CDR1 SGHNT and CDR2 YYREEE come from the germline V gene (reference sequence).

This clonotype is categorized as large. CDR3 amino acids: CSVDGPGANVLTF. For the CDR3, the DNA is TGCAGCGTGGACGGCCCCGGGGCCAACGTCCTGACTTTC. The chain has TRBV29-1 and TRBJ2-6; D unclear. The CDR3 loop spans 13 amino acids. The germline V and J ends were trimmed by 6 bases and 4 bases, with 10 bases remaining between them. The germline gives CDR1 SQVTM, CDR2 ANQGSEA.

The V call is TRBV6-5, the J call TRBJ1-1; TRBD1 is a possible D gene (5 bases). The CDR3 length is 14 residues. Germline V CDR1 and CDR2: MNHEY, SVGAGI. V shed 10 bases and J shed 4 bases, with 19 bases lying between them. CDR3 in amino acids: CAIRRGWDATEAFF. CDR3 DNA: TGTGCCATCAGGAGGGGTTGGGACGCCACTGAAGCTTTCTTT.

This clonotype rates as medium-sized (0.01 to 0.1%). The V gene is TRBV19, the J gene TRBJ2-5; 8 nucleotides match TRBD1. V lost 0 bases to trimming and J lost 4 bases; unmatched junction nucleotides: 4. Germline V lookup: CDR1 LNHDA, CDR2 SQIVND (reference sequence). The CDR3 extends over 15 amino acids. The CDR3, as DNA: TGTGCCAGTAGTATAGAGAAAACAGGGGGAGAGACCCAGTACTTC. Translated, it gives CASSIEKTGGETQYF.

This clonotype was counted only a few times. V is TRBV6-6 and J is TRBJ2-1; TRBD2 matches 14 bases. The DNA end is a closer match to TRBJ2-7, so the J assignment may be wrong. Looked up from germline, CDR1 is MNHNY and CDR2 is SVGAGI (reference sequence). The CDR3 is 16 residues long. The CDR3 loop reads CASSGTSGGTGGEQYF. The CDR3 nucleotides are TGTGCCAGCAGTGGGACTAGCGGGGGCACGGGGGGTGAGCAGTACTTC.

The J gene is TRBJ2-1, the V gene TRBV12-3 or TRBV12-4, with unresolved D. Trimming took 5 bases from V and 13 from J, leaving 15 bases between them. CDR3 length: 12 amino acids. The CDR3: CASSPWGTVQFF. For the CDR3, the DNA is TGTGCCAGCAGTCCCTGGGGTACCGTTCAGTTCTTC.

This rearrangement joins TRBV6-5 to TRBJ1-4; TRBD1 matches at 8 bases. V shed 0 bases, J shed 8 bases, and the junction held 14 bases outside the gene matches. This CDR3 has 18 amino acids. CDR1 is MNHEY and CDR2 is SVGAGI in the germline V gene. The CDR3 bases are TGTGCCAGCAGTTACTCTACTCCGTCAGGGGGCCTGGAGGAAAAACTGTTTTTT. This encodes CASSYSTPSGGLEEKLFF.

The chain links TRBV7-6 to TRBJ1-1; 9 nucleotides agree with TRBD1. V shed 1 base, J shed 1 base, and the junction held 4 bases outside the gene matches. The germline V gene encodes CDR1 SGHVS and CDR2 FNYEAQ. The CDR3 extends over 16 amino acids. CDR3 coding DNA: TGTGCCAGCAGCTTAGAAGGGACAGGGCCGAACACTGAAGCTTTCTTT. Residues: CASSLEGTGPNTEAFF.

This clonotype showed up just a few times. CDR3: CASSRFTGAENTEAFF. CDR3 nucleotide sequence: TGTGCCAGCAGCCGATTCACAGGGGCTGAGAACACTGAAGCTTTCTTT. The J gene is TRBJ1-1, the V gene TRBV6-5; 7 bases are shared with TRBD1. Trimming took 6 bases from V and 1 from J; bases not matched to a gene: 11. The CDR3 covers 16 residues. Germline lookup yields CDR1 MNHEY and CDR2 SVGAGI.

This clonotype came up a few times. The gene calls are TRBV30 and TRBJ1-6; D is unresolved. This CDR3 has 13 residues. CDR1 is GTSNPN, CDR2 SVGIG, per germline (reference sequence). Trimming took off 3 bases at V and 7 bases at J, with 10 bases between the two ends. The CDR3 loop is CAWRSVNNSPLHF. CDR3 in DNA: TGTGCCTGGAGGTCAGTGAACAATTCACCCCTCCACTTT.

The gene calls are TRBV10-3 and TRBJ1-1; no firm D call. Trimming cost V 4 bases and J 1 base, with 4 bases left between them. CDR3 length: 12 residues. Germline V gene lookup returns CDR1 ENHRY and CDR2 SYGVKD. CDR3 in DNA: TGTGCCATCAGTGTGGCGAACACTGAAGCTTTCTTT. Amino acids: CAISVANTEAFF.

This clonotype was counted between two and nine times. The J gene is TRBJ2-7, the V gene TRBV19, with 10 bases lining up with TRBD2. Looked up from germline, CDR1 is LNHDA and CDR2 is SQIVND (reference sequence). The ends lost 8 bases at V and 5 bases at J; junction bases unmatched: 12. The CDR3 has 15 residues. The CDR3 sequence is CASQSGRAFSDEQYF. CDR3 nucleotides: TGTGCCAGTCAGAGCGGGAGGGCCTTTTCAGACGAGCAGTACTTC.

The genes are TRBV7-9 and TRBJ2-2, with D unclear. The V end was cut by 2 bases, the J end by 2 bases, with 6 bases between. This CDR3 spans 14 amino acids. Germline loops: CDR1 SEHNR, CDR2 FQNEAQ (reference sequence). This CDR3 is CASSLTTNTGELFF. CDR3 bases: TGTGCCAGCAGCTTAACGACTAACACCGGGGAGCTGTTTTTT.

This chain's CDR3 is CASSVVGEEEQYF. The CDR3 region has the DNA TGTGCCAGCTCAGTCGTTGGGGAGGAAGAGCAGTACTTC. V and J are TRBV18 and TRBJ2-7, with D tentatively TRBD2 (6 bases). Germline-derived CDR1 and CDR2 are KGHSH and LQKENI. The CDR3 spans 13 residues. The V end lost 5 bases, the J end lost 7 bases, and 15 bases lay between the germline ends.